This T cell receptor (beta chain) stems from a study of T cell clones after liver transplantation. Clones were read by immunoSEQ multiplex PCR, and TCRdb kept only the in-frame ones, dropping some. The table records roughly 57,000 clones, 71% of them present only once. CDR1 and CDR2 from the germline V gene are GTSNPN and SVGIG (reference sequence). Trimming shortened V by 1 base and J by 1 base, and 7 bases separated the two germline ends. The CDR3 length is 13 residues. The V and J genes are TRBV30 and TRBJ1-1; D ambiguous. The clonotype was recovered from a human donor who received a liver transplant. The sequencing here drew on CD4+ T cells from blood, taken before liver transplant. CDR3 amino acids: CAWSASGNTEAFF. The DNA for the CDR3 is TGTGCCTGGAGTGCCTCGGGGAACACTGAAGCTTTCTTT.